This T cell receptor beta chain was captured in a study of tumor and adjacent non-tumor tissue in lung cancer. Study at large: Stage I to III disease affected about nine men and roughly 5 women aged 31 to 76. Study conclusions and caveats: Significantly higher TCR diversity was found in tumor than normal lung. Tumor repertoires had a smaller top 100 clone share than normal lung.

This CDR3 region has 14 residues. V shed 4 bases, J shed 6 bases, and the junction held 7 bases outside the gene matches. Per germline, CDR1 MGHDK and CDR2 SYGVNS. TCRbeta libraries were built with three rounds of nested PCR, modified from ARM-PCR. A single record per CDR3 protein comes from TCRdb applying MiXCR to the multiplex PCR reads. The data show about 200,000 distinct CDR3 sequences, approximately 74% seen once. This clonotype was seen just once. Antigen unknown. This sample's RNA came from whole unsorted tissue. Donors were chemotherapy-naive, newly diagnosed lung cancer surgical patients in China, August–late 2014.

V is TRBV25-1 and J is TRBJ1-2; 8 bases are shared with TRBD1. Sequenced material: lung tumor tissue. The receptor was isolated from a man aged 60-69 years with non-small cell lung cancer. The CDR3 coding sequence is TGTGCCAGCAGTGCTCGGACAGGGCAAGATGGCTACACCTTC. Protein sequence: CASSARTGQDGYTF.